The TCR beta chain under discussion was sequenced for a study of blood T cell repertoires in COVID-19. On the study more broadly: Both acute and convalescent COVID-19 samples were obtained from the United States, Italy and Spain.

Those enrolled in Seattle joined during active infection and were followed longitudinally afterward. Per the original methods: Quantification of nucleated cells was approximated via reference gene primer amplification. Libraries were prepared by immunoSEQ multiplex PCR; TCRdb keeps only in-frame clonotypes and omits some of them. V and J calls and clone size are copied from that table; D and trimming were computed from the DNA. This table has roughly 250,000 clones, around 82% appearing once. V was cut by 3 bases and J by 5 bases, with 7 bases left in between. The CDR3 length is 12 residues. Per germline, CDR1 LNHDA and CDR2 SQIVND (reference sequence).

The rearrangement links TRBV19 to TRBJ1-2; D not resolved. The sequence derives from a human donor with COVID-19, enrolled during active disease. The donor label of this sample is uncertain. Sequences were obtained from peripheral blood. The CDR3 bases are TGTGCCAGTAGTATGCAGGCATATGGCTACACCTTC. This codes for CASSMQAYGYTF.